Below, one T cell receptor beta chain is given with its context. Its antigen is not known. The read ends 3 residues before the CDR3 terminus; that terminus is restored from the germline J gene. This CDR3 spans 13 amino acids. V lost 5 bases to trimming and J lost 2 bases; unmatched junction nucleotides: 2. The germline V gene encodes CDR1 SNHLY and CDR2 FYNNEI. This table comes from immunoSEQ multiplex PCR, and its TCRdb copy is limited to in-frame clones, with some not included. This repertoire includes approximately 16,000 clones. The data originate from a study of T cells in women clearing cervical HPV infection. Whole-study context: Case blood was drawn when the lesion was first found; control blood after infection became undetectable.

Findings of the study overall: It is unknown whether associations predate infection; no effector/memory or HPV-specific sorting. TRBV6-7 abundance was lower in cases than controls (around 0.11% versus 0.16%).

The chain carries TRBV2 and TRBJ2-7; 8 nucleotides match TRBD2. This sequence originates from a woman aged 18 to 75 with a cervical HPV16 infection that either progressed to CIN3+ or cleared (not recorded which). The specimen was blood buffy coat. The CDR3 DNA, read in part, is TGTGCCAGCAGTCGGGGGGGGGCCTACGAG. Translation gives CASSRGGAYE. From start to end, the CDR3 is CASSRGGAYEQYF.